This T cell receptor beta chain was identified in a study of blood T cell repertoires in COVID-19. The method was immunoSEQ multiplex PCR; TCRdb's version includes in-frame clones alone and lacks a portion of them. This table holds approximately 170,000 clones, approximately 84% found once. Trimming shortened V by 1 base and J by 4 bases, and 11 bases separated the two germline ends. The germline V gene has CDR1 LNHDA and CDR2 SQIVND (reference sequence). The CDR3 covers 15 residues. V gene TRBV19 combines with J gene TRBJ1-3; D is ambiguous. The TCR sequence derives from a woman aged 30 to 39 who had recovered from COVID-19. The specimen was PBMCs or T cells enriched from blood (not recorded which). CDR3 sequence: CASSIGAGNGNTIYF. The CDR3 nucleotides read TGTGCCAGTAGTATAGGTGCGGGGAACGGAAACACCATATATTTT.